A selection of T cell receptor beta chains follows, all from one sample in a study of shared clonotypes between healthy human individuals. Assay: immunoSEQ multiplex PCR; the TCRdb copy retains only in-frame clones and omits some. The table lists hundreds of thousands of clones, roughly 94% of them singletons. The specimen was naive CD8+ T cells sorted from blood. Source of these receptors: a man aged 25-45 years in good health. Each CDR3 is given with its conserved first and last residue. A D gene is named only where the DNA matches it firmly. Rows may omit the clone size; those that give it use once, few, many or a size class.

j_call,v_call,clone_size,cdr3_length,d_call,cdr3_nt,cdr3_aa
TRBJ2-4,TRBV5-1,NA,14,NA,TGCGCCAGCAGCACCACAGGAGGTTGGGACATTCAGTACTTC,CASSTTGGWDIQYF
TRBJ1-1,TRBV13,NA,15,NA,TGTGCCAGCAGATCCATCCGACACCTGAACACTGAAGCTTTCTTT,CASRSIRHLNTEAFF
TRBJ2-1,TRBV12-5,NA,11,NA,TGTGCTAGTGGACAGGGCAATGAGCAGTTCTTC,CASGQGNEQFF
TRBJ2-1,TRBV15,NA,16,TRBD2,TGTGCCACCAGCAGAGGGGAGGGGAGCTCGGGGAATGAGCAGTTCTTC,CATSRGEGSSGNEQFF
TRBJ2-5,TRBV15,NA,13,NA,TGTGCCACCAGCTCCCCCGCGGGGGAGACCCAGTACTTC,CATSSPAGETQYF
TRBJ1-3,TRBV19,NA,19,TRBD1,TGTGCCAGTAGTTCCTTTGGGACAGGTTCGGGACGCTCTGGAAACACCATATATTTT,CASSSFGTGSGRSGNTIYF
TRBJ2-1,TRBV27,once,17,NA,TGTGCCACTCGAGGCAGGGGGGAACCGAGGGCCTACAATGAGCAGTTCTTC,CATRGRGEPRAYNEQFF
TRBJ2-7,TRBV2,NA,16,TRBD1,TGTGCCAGCCGTACCATCACAGGGGGTACAGCCTACGAGCAGTACTTC,CASRTITGGTAYEQYF
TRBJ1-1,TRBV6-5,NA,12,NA,TGTGCCAGCAGTTACATGGGAACTGAAGCTTTCTTT,CASSYMGTEAFF
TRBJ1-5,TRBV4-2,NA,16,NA,TGTGCCAGCAGCCAAGACGGGACGGCAAGCAATCAGCCCCAGCATTTT,CASSQDGTASNQPQHF
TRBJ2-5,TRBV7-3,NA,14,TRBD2,TGTGCCAGCAGCTTACTAGCGGGAGAAGAGACCCAGTACTTC,CASSLLAGEETQYF
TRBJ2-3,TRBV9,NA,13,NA,TGTGCCAGCAGCTTAGTCTTCGCAGATACGCAGTATTTT,CASSLVFADTQYF
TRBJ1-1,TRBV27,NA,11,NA,TGTGCCAGCAGCGGGGGCACTGAAGCTTTCTTT,CASSGGTEAFF
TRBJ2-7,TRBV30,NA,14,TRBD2,TGTGCCTGGAGTGTCCCAGCGGGAGTTGTCGAGCAGTACTTC,CAWSVPAGVVEQYF
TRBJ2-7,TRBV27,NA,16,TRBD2,TGTGCCAGCAGTTTAAGCGGACTAGCGGGAGGGGGCGAGCAGTACTTC,CASSLSGLAGGGEQYF
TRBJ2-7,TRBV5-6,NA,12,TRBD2,TGTGCCAGCAGCTTGGGGGGGACTAGCGAGTACTTC,CASSLGGTSEYF
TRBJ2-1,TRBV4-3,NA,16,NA,TGCGCCAGCAGCCAAGATTTATACGACTCCTACAATGAGCAGTTCTTC,CASSQDLYDSYNEQFF
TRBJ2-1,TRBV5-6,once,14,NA,TGTGCCAGCAGCTTAGAACTAGCCCCCAATGAGCAGTTCTTC,CASSLELAPNEQFF
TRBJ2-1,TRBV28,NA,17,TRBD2,TGTGCCAGCAGATCAAGCCTAGCGGGACTATCCTACAATGAGCAGTTCTTC,CASRSSLAGLSYNEQFF
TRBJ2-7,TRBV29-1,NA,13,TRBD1,TGCAGCGTCGGGACAGGGCACCCCTACGAGCAGTACTTC,CSVGTGHPYEQYF
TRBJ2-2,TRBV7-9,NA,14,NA,TGTGCCAGCAGCTTAGCGGGGGCGCCCGGGGAGCTGTTTTTT,CASSLAGAPGELFF
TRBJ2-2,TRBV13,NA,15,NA,TGTGCCAGCAGCCCAGAGGGGGGCAACACCGGGGAGCTGTTTTTT,CASSPEGGNTGELFF
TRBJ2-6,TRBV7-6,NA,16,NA,TGTGCCAGCAGCTTAGCGGGGATATCAGGGGCCAACGTCCTGACTTTC,CASSLAGISGANVLTF
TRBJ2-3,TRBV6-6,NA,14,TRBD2,TGTGCCAGCAGGCTAGCGGGGTACACAGATACGCAGTATTTT,CASRLAGYTDTQYF
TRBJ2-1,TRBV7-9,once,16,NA,TGTGCCAGCAGCCCCCCCTTAGCGGTTCCCTACAATGAGCAGTTCTTC,CASSPPLAVPYNEQFF
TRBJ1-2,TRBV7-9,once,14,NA,TGTGCCAGCAATCCTCAAAGGGGGGTGGATGGCTACACCTTC,CASNPQRGVDGYTF
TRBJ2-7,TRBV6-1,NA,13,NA,TGTGCCAGCAGGGCGGGACATTTCTACGAGCAGTACTTC,CASRAGHFYEQYF
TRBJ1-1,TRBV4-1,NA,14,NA,TGCGCCAGCAGCCAAGGGGGGCGGGGCACTGAAGCTTTCTTT,CASSQGGRGTEAFF